The clone carrying this T cell receptor beta chain has just one count. Using immunoSEQ multiplex PCR, the repertoire was profiled, and TCRdb retains in-frame clones only, with some absent. The sample records tens of thousands of clones, under 85% being singletons. These data are taken from a study of blood T cell repertoires in COVID-19. CDR1 is SGHRS and CDR2 is YFSETQ in the germline V gene. The V and J ends lost 4 bases and 2 bases, in that order; junction bases with no gene match: 4. The CDR3 covers 15 residues. The V and J genes are TRBV5-1 and TRBJ2-1; 9 bases match TRBD1. The source is a woman at least 80 years old with acute or convalescent COVID-19. Sequencing used peripheral blood. The CDR3 DNA sequence: TGCGCCAGCAGCACGGGGACAGGGCCCTACAATGAGCAGTTCTTC. It encodes CASSTGTGPYNEQFF. The whole variable domain, remainder taken from reference TRBV5-1 and TRBJ2-1, is KAGVTQTPRYLIKTRGQQVTLSCSPISGHRSVSWYQQTPGQGLQFLFEYFSETQRNKGNFPGRFSGRQFSNSRSEMNVSTLELGDSALYLCASSTGTGPYNEQFFGPGTRLTVL.